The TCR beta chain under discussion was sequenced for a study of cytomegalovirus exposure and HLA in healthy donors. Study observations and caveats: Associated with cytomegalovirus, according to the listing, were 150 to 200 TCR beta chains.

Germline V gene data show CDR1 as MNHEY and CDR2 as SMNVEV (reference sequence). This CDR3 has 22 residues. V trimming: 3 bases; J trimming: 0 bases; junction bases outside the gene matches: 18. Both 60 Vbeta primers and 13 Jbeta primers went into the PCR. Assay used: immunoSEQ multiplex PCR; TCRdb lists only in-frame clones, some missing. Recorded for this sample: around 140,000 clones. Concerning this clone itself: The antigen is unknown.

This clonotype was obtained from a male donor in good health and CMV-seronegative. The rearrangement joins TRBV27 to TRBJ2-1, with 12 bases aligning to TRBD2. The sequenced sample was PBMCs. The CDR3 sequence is CASSFLPPTSGRIPPSYNEQFF. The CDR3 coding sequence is TGTGCCAGCAGTTTTCTCCCCCCGACTAGCGGGAGAATTCCCCCCTCCTACAATGAGCAGTTCTTC.